These 4 T cell receptor beta chains share one sample of origin, sequenced in a study of T cell repertoires in cytomegalovirus infection. Antigens for these TCRs are unknown. TCRdb fed the reads into MiXCR, producing one record per CDR3 protein. Altogether roughly 150,000 distinct CDR3 sequences are present, 32% being singletons, with the ten largest covering 45% to 55%. The sample here was CD8+ T cells from cultured PBMCs, taken from culture after CMV antigen stimulation. Receptor source: a human donor in good health (CMV status not recorded). Some clones in this sample may be carry-over from other donors' samples.

The CDR3 spells CASSFSRRTNTEAFF. In DNA, the CDR3 is TGTGCCAGCAGCTTCTCCCGACGGACGAACACTGAAGCTTTCTTT. The chain recombines TRBV13 with TRBJ1-1; D unresolved. CDR3 size: 15 residues. Germline V CDR1 and CDR2: PRHDT, FYEKMQ (reference sequence). V lost 3 bases and J 1 base, leaving 12 bases between the germline ends.

V usage is TRBV11-1 and J usage is TRBJ2-7; D is unresolved. Germline CDR1 and CDR2: SGHAT and FQDESV (reference sequence). The CDR3 runs 13 residues. Trimming cost V 2 bases and J 3 bases, with 8 bases left between them. CDR3 region: CASSLSGFYEQYF. CDR3 coding DNA: TGTGCCAGCAGCTTATCCGGCTTCTACGAGCAGTACTTC.

This sequence joins TRBV11-2 and TRBJ2-1, with D tentatively TRBD2 (6 bases). This CDR3 is built from 15 residues. Trimming took 5 bases from V and 8 from J, leaving 19 bases between them. Germline CDR1 SGHAT, CDR2 FQNNGV. The CDR3 reads CASSTRVEGIHEQFF. The CDR3 DNA is TGTGCCAGCAGCACCCGGGTGGAGGGGATCCATGAGCAGTTCTTC.

The gene calls are TRBV27 and TRBJ1-2, with D possibly matching TRBD1 (5 bases). Germline lookup yields CDR1 MNHEY and CDR2 SMNVEV (reference sequence). The length of the CDR3 is 13 residues. Deletions cut 2 bases from V and 3 bases from J, with 7 bases between. The CDR3 DNA reads as TGTGCCAGCAGTTTAGGGACCGACTATGGCTACACCTTC. Its protein product is CASSLGTDYGYTF.